This section outlines one TCR beta chain sequence together with its context. These data come from a study of OX40 agonist ivuxolimab in advanced cancers. At the level of the study: It was permissible to have had prior anti-PD-1, anti-PD-L1 or anti-CTLA-4 therapy, and around 41% had some.

Method: immunoSEQ multiplex PCR; TCRdb's copy keeps in-frame clones and lacks some. The sample shows around 72,000 clones, around 84% of them seen only once. The CDR3 contains 15 residues. Trimming stripped 3 bases from V and 2 bases from J, with 13 bases between. Germline values: CDR1 SEHNR, CDR2 FQNEAQ (reference sequence). V usage is TRBV7-9 and J usage is TRBJ1-2, with a tentative D call TRBD1 (5 bases). This sample comprised CD4+ or CD8+ T cells sorted from blood, obtained in a trial of the OX40 agonist ivuxolimab. The sequence was collected from an adult with an advanced solid tumor such as melanoma, head and neck, liver or kidney cancer. The DNA for the CDR3 is TGTGCCAGCAGCTTCTCCGGGACCGAGAACTATGGCTACACCTTC. This sequence encodes CASSFSGTENYGYTF.